The table lists the clone carrying this T cell receptor beta chain with a few counts. This entry comes from a study of T cells in Graves' hyperthyroidism and ophthalmopathy. This CDR3 region has 10 residues. V lost 5 bases, J lost 10 bases, and 9 bases lay in between. CDR1 is SQVTM, CDR2 ANQGSEA, per germline. RNA transcripts were the template for amplifying TCR beta CDR3 regions. The HTBI primer set served for first-round RT-PCR of the TCR CDR3. One entry per CDR3 protein, called by TCRdb with MiXCR from the multiplex PCR reads. The sample consists of fewer than 400,000 distinct CDR3 sequences, 20% to 30% of them appearing once.

This rearrangement joins TRBV29-1 to TRBJ2-1; possibly TRBD2 for D (5 bases). This clonotype was sampled from a man aged 45-60 years with Graves' hyperthyroidism. The material sequenced was blood. CDR3 loop: CSVRRREQFF. The CDR3 region has the DNA TGCAGCGTTAGGAGGCGGGAGCAGTTCTTC.